The 18 T cell receptor beta chains reported below all come from one sample, sequenced in a study of regulatory and conventional T cells in RAG deficiency. The sorted regulatory T cells were CD4+, CD25-high and CD127-low, with genomic DNA sequenced. Only in-frame clones appear in the TCRdb table, and some are missing; sequencing was by immunoSEQ multiplex PCR. Of 25,000 to 35,000 clones listed, approximately 90% were seen once; the top ten hold around 0.82%. The same data also went into a second study, on regulatory T cells. That work states: The primer mix had 52 TRBV and 13 TRBJ primers.

The sample was Tregs sorted from blood. The receptor set was obtained from a human donor in good health.

The chain couples TRBV29-1 to TRBJ1-2; possibly TRBD1 for D (5 bases). V was clipped by 3 bases and J by 6 bases, with 11 bases between them. CDR3 length: 12 amino acids. The germline gives CDR1 SQVTM, CDR2 ANQGSEA. CDR3 DNA sequence: TGCAGCGTTGAGGGATGGGGGGATGGCTACACCTTC. It codes for CSVEGWGDGYTF.

The gene calls are TRBV5-4 and TRBJ1-4; D remains unclear. The CDR3 covers 14 residues. The V end was cut by 0 bases, the J end by 1 base, with 4 bases between. Germline V gene lookup returns CDR1 SGHNT and CDR2 YYREEE (reference sequence). The CDR3 here is CASSLGGTNEKLFF. Here the CDR3 DNA reads TGTGCCAGCAGCTTGGGCGGAACTAATGAAAAACTGTTTTTT.

The genes are TRBV19 and TRBJ1-5, with 7 bases matching TRBD1. The germline gives CDR1 LNHDA, CDR2 SQIVND (reference sequence). The junction had 8 bases not matched to a gene; V was cut back by 5 bases and J by 1 base. The CDR3 contains 16 residues. For the CDR3, the DNA is TGTGCCAGTAGTCCCCAGGACAGGATCAGCAATCAGCCCCAGCATTTT. Translated: CASSPQDRISNQPQHF.

J is TRBJ2-5 and V is TRBV5-1; 8 bases map to TRBD2. The V and J ends lost 3 bases and 1 base, in that order; junction bases with no gene match: 8. Per germline, CDR1 SGHRS and CDR2 YFSETQ. CDR3 length equals 16 residues. The CDR3 DNA sequence: TGCGCCAGCAGCTGGCGGCCAGCGGGGGCCCAAGAGACCCAGTACTTC. Its protein product is CASSWRPAGAQETQYF.

The chain links TRBV2 to TRBJ2-7, with no clear D. V gave up 6 bases and J gave up 3 bases, with 9 bases separating them. Germline CDR1 is SNHLY and CDR2 is FYNNEI. This CDR3 contains 12 residues. This chain's CDR3 is CASRYGVYEQYF. The CDR3 DNA reads as TGTGCCAGCAGGTACGGAGTCTACGAGCAGTACTTC.

This sequence joins TRBV5-6 and TRBJ2-3; D not resolved. The germline V gene has CDR1 SGHDT and CDR2 YYEEEE. The CDR3 extends over 15 amino acids. Trimming left V 0 bases short and J 1 base short, with 9 bases between. CDR3 bases: TGTGCCAGCAGCTTGGAGGCAGATCGCACAGATACGCAGTATTTT. Amino acids: CASSLEADRTDTQYF.

A single count supports this clone. The V and J genes are TRBV10-3 and TRBJ2-1; 10 positions agree with TRBD1. V dropped 7 bases and J dropped 9; count of bases not matched to a gene: 12. Germline-derived CDR1 and CDR2 are ENHRY and SYGVKD. The CDR3 totals 15 residues. The CDR3: CAIKAVGTGVVEQFF. DNA for the CDR3: TGTGCCATCAAGGCGGTCGGGACAGGGGTGGTTGAGCAGTTCTTC.

This clone occurred a few times. V and J are TRBV2 and TRBJ2-2, with D tentatively TRBD1 or TRBD2 (6 bases each). CDR1 SNHLY and CDR2 FYNNEI come from the germline V gene. This CDR3 spans 14 amino acids. Deletions cut 4 bases from V and 7 bases from J, with 13 bases between. CDR3 loop: CASSVRGVNGELFF. The CDR3 nucleotides are TGTGCCAGCAGTGTAAGGGGGGTGAACGGGGAGCTGTTTTTT. Using reference TRBV2 and TRBJ2-2 for the parts outside the CDR3, the full variable domain is EPEVTQTPSHQVTQMGQEVILRCVPISNHLYFYWYRQILGQKVEFLVSFYNNEISEKSEIFDDQFSVERPDGSNFTLKIRSTKLEDSAMYFCASSVRGVNGELFFGEGSRLTVL.

This clone appeared a single time. The rearrangement links TRBV6-5 to TRBJ1-1; D unclear. Trimming took off 0 bases at V and 0 bases at J, with 5 bases between the two ends. The CDR3 runs to 14 residues. Germline V gene data show CDR1 as MNHEY and CDR2 as SVGAGI. CDR3 bases: TGTGCCAGCAGTTACTCACGGTTGAACACTGAAGCTTTCTTT. This translates into CASSYSRLNTEAFF.

The chain employs TRBV28 and TRBJ2-1; TRBD1 agrees at 7 bases. V shed 6 bases, J shed 3 bases, and the junction held 8 bases outside the gene matches. CDR1 is MDHEN, CDR2 SYDVKM, per germline. The CDR3 totals 15 residues. The CDR3 sequence: CASRAGTALYNEQFF. The CDR3 nucleotides are TGTGCCAGCAGAGCCGGGACAGCACTCTACAATGAGCAGTTCTTC.

V and J are TRBV7-3 and TRBJ1-1; D perhaps matches TRBD1 (6 bases). From germline, CDR1 is SGHTA and CDR2 FQGTGA. The V and J ends lost 6 bases and 12 bases respectively, with 20 bases between them. The CDR3 totals 13 residues. The chain's CDR3 is CASSLNGRGETFF. CDR3 sequence (DNA): TGTGCCAGCAGTCTAAACGGTAGGGGGGAAACTTTCTTT.

The CDR3 spells CASSVFDRYSNTGELFF. The CDR3 nucleotides are TGTGCCAGCAGTGTCTTCGACAGGTACTCGAACACCGGGGAGCTGTTTTTT. The rearrangement joins TRBV2 to TRBJ2-2; D may be TRBD1 (6 bases). The germline V gene encodes CDR1 SNHLY and CDR2 FYNNEI. The CDR3 covers 17 residues. V shed 4 bases and J shed 0 bases, with 15 bases lying between them.

The rearrangement links TRBV28 to TRBJ2-3; D remains ambiguous. Germline CDR1 and CDR2: MDHEN and SYDVKM. The ends were cut back, 2 bases at V and 4 bases at J, with 4 bases in the middle. This CDR3 is built from 12 residues. The CDR3 sequence: CASSLRPDTQYF. Here the CDR3 DNA reads TGTGCCAGCAGTTTACGCCCAGATACGCAGTATTTT.

This rearrangement joins TRBV19 to TRBJ2-2, with 8 positions matching TRBD1. The CDR3 consists of 15 residues. With V trimmed by 3 bases and J by 7 bases, 7 bases remained unmatched. The germline V gene encodes CDR1 LNHDA and CDR2 SQIVND (reference sequence). The CDR3 DNA follows: TGTGCCAGTAGTATCCAGGGGGCGCAAGGCGGGGAGCTGTTTTTT. Amino acid sequence: CASSIQGAQGGELFF.

The genes are TRBV27 and TRBJ2-1, with D maybe TRBD1 (6 bases). Germline V gene data show CDR1 as MNHEY and CDR2 as SMNVEV (reference sequence). This CDR3 contains 15 residues. Trimming stripped 10 bases from V and 9 bases from J, with 25 bases between. As DNA, the CDR3 is TGTGCCACGATCATGAAAGCAGGGGTAAGGAGTGAGCAGTTCTTC. As protein: CATIMKAGVRSEQFF.

The J gene is TRBJ2-7, the V gene TRBV18; D not certain. Germline V gene sequence: CDR1 KGHSH, CDR2 LQKENI. The length of the CDR3 is 13 residues. With 6 bases removed from V and 0 bases from J, the gap between germline ends came to 9 bases. The CDR3 coding sequence is TGTGCCAGCTCCCGCCCTGGCTCCTACGAGCAGTACTTC. It translates to CASSRPGSYEQYF.

The chain links TRBV20-1 to TRBJ1-2; maybe TRBD1 (5 bases). The CDR3 has 11 residues. CDR1 and CDR2 from the germline V gene are DFQATT and SNEGSKA (reference sequence). V lost 1 base and J lost 7, with 7 bases in between. In nucleotides, the CDR3 is TGCAGTGCTAGAGGACAGTCTGGCTACACCTTC. Protein: CSARGQSGYTF.

The chain links TRBV7-9 to TRBJ2-7, with TRBD2 as a possible D gene (6 bases). The CDR3 covers 17 residues. V gave up 1 base and J gave up 0 bases, with 16 bases separating them. Looked up from germline, CDR1 is SEHNR and CDR2 is FQNEAQ (reference sequence). The chain's CDR3 is CASSLGGVVGNSYEQYF. CDR3 DNA: TGTGCCAGCAGCTTAGGGGGGGTGGTAGGGAACTCCTACGAGCAGTACTTC.